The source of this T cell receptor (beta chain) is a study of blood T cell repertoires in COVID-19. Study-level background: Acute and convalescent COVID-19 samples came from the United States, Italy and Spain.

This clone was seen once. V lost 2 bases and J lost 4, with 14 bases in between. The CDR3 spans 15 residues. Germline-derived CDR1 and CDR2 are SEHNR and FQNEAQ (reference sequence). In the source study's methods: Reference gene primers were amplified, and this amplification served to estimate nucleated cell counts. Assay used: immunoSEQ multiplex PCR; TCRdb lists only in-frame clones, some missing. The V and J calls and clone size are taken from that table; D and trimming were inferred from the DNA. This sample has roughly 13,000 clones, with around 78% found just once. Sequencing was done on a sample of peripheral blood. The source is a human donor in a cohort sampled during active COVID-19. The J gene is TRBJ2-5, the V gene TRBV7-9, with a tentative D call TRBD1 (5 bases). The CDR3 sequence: CASSLSAGYGETQYF. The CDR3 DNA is TGTGCCAGCAGCTTATCCGCAGGGTATGGAGAGACCCAGTACTTC. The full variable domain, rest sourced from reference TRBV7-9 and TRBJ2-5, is DTGVSQNPRHKITKRGQNVTFRCDPISEHNRLYWYRQTLGQGPEFLTYFQNEAQLEKSRLLSDRFSAERPKGSFSTLEIQRTEQGDSAMYLCASSLSAGYGETQYFGPGTRLLVL.